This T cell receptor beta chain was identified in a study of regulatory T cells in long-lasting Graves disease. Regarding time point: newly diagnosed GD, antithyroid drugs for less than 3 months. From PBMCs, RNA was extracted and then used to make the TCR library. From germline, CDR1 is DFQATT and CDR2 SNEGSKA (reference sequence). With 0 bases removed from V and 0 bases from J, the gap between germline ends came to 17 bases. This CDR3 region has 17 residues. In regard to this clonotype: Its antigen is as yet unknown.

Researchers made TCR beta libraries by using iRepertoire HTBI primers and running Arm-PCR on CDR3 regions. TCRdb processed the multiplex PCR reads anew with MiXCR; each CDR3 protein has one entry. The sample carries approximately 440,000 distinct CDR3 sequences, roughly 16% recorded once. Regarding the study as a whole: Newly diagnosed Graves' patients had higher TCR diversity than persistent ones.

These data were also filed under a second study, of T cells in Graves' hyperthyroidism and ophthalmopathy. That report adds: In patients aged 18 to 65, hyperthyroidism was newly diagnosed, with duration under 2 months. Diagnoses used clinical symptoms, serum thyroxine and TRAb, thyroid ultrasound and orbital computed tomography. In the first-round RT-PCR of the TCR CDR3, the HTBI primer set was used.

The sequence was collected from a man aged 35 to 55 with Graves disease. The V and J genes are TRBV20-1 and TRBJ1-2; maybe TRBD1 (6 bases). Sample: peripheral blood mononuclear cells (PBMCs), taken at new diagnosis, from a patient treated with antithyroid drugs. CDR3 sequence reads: CSARDLLGTNPNYGYTF. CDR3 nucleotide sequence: TGCAGTGCTAGAGATCTGTTAGGGACAAATCCTAACTATGGCTACACCTTC.